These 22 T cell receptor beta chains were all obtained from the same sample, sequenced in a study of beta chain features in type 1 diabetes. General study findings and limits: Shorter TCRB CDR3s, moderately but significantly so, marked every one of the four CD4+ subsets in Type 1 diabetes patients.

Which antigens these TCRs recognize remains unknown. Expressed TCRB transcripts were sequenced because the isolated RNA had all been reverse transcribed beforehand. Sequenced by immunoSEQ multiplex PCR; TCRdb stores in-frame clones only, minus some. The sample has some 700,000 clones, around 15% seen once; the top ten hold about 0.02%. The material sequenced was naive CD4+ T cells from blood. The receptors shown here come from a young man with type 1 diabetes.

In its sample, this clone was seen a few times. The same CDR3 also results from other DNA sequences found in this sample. In DNA form, the CDR3 reads TGTGCCAGCAGCGTAGGAGACACGCAGTATTTT. It codes for CASSVGDTQYF. The chain uses TRBV9 and TRBJ2-3; D remains ambiguous. Trimming stripped 0 bases from V and 9 bases from J, with 5 bases between. The CDR3 is 11 residues long. Looked up from germline, CDR1 is SGDLS and CDR2 is YYNGEE.

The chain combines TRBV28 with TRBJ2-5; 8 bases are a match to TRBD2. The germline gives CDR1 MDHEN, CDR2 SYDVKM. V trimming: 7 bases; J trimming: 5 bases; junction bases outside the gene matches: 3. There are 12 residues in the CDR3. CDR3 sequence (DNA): TGTGCCAGCACCACGGGAGGGGAGACCCAGTACTTC. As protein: CASTTGGETQYF. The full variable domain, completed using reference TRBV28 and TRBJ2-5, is DVKVTQSSRYLVKRTGEKVFLECVQDMDHENMFWYRQDPGLGLRLIYFSYDVKMKEKGDIPEGYSVSREKKERFSLILESASTNQTSMYLCASTTGGETQYFGPGTRLLVL.

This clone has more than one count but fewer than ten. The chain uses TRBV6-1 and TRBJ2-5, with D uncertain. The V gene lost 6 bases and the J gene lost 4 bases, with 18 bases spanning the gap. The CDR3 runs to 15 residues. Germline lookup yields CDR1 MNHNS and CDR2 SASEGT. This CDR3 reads CASSLRFTPAETQYF. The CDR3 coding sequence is TGTGCCAGCAGCCTTCGTTTCACTCCTGCAGAGACCCAGTACTTC.

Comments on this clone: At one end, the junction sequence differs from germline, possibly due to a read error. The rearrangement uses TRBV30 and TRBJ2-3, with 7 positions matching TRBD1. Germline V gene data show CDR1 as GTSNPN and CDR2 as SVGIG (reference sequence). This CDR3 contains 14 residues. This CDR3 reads CVWLPGQSTDTQYF. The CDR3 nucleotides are TGTGTCTGGCTCCCGGGACAGAGCACAGATACGCAGTATTTT.

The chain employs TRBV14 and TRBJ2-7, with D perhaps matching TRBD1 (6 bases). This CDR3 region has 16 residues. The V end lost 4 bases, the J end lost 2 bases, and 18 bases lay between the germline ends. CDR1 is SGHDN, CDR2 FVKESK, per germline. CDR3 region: CASSPPRGRGPYEQYF. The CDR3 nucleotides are TGTGCCAGCAGCCCGCCCAGGGGCAGGGGCCCCTACGAGCAGTACTTC. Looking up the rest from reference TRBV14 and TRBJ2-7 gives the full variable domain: EAGVTQFPSHSVIEKGQTVTLRCDPISGHDNLYWYRRVMGKEIKFLLHFVKESKQDESGMPNNRFLAERTGGTYSTLKVQPAELEDSGVYFCASSPPRGRGPYEQYFGPGTRLTVT.

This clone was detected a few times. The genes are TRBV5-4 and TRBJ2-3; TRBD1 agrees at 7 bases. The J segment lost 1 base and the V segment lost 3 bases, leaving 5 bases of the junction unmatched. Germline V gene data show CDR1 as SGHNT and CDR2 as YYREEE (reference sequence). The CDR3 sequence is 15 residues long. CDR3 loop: CASSYRGVGTDTQYF. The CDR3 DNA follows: TGTGCCAGCAGCTACAGGGGCGTGGGCACAGATACGCAGTATTTT.

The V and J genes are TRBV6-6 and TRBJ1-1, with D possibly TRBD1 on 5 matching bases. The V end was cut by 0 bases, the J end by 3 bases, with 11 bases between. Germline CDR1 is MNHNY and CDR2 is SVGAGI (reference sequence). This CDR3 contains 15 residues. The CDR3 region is CASSYSMGPHTEAFF. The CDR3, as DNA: TGTGCCAGCAGTTACTCGATGGGACCGCACACTGAAGCTTTCTTT.

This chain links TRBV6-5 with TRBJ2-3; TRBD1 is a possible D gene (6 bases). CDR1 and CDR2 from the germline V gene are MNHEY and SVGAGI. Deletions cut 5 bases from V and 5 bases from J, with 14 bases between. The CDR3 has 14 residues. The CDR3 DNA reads TGTGCCAGCAGTCTCAGGGGTTCGGGAGATACGCAGTATTTT. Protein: CASSLRGSGDTQYF.

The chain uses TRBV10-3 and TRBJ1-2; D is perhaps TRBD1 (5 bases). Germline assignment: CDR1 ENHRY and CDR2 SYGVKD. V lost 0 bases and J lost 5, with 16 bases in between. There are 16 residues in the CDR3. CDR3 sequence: CAISESDQGPLYGYTF. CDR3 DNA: TGTGCCATCAGTGAGTCTGACCAGGGACCCCTATATGGCTACACCTTC.

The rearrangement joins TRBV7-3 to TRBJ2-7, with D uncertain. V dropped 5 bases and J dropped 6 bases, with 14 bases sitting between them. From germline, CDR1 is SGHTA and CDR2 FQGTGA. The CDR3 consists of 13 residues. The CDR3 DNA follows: TGTGCCAGCAGCCCCCAGGTAGATACCGAGCAGTACTTC. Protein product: CASSPQVDTEQYF.

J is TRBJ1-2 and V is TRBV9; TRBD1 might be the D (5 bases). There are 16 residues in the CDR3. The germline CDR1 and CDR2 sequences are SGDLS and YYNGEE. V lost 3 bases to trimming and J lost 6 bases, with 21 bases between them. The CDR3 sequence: CASSAPWGSGLNGYTF. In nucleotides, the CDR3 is TGTGCCAGCAGCGCCCCATGGGGGTCCGGACTGAATGGCTACACCTTC.

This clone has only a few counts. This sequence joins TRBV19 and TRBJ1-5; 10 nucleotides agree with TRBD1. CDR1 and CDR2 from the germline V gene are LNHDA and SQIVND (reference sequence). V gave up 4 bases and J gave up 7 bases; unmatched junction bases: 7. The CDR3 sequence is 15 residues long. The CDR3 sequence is CASSTRDRGGQPQHF. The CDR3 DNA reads TGTGCCAGTAGTACCCGGGACAGGGGCGGGCAGCCCCAGCATTTT.

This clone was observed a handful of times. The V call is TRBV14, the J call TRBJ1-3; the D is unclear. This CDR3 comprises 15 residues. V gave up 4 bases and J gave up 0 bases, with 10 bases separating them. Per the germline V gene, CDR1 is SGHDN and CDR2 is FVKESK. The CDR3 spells CASSPQLSSGNTIYF. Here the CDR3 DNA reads TGTGCCAGCAGCCCTCAGCTGAGCTCTGGAAACACCATATATTTT.

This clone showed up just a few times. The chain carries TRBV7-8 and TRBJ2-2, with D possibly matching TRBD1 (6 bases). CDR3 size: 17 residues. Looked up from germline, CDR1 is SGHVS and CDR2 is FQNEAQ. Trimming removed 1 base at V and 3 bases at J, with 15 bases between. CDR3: CASSLGSRQAHTGELFF. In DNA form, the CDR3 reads TGTGCCAGCAGCTTAGGGTCGAGACAGGCGCACACCGGGGAGCTGTTTTTT.

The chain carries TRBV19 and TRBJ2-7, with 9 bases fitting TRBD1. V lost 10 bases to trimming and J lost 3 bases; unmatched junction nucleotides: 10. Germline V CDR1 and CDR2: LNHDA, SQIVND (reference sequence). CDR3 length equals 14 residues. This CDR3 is CAILTGTGSYEQYF. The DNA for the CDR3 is TGTGCCATCTTGACCGGGACAGGGAGCTACGAGCAGTACTTC.

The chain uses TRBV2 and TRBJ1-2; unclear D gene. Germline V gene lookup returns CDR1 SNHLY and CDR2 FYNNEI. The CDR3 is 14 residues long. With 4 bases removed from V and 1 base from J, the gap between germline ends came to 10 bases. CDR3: CASSVTEYNYGYTF. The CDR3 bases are TGTGCCAGCAGTGTTACTGAGTATAACTATGGCTACACCTTC.

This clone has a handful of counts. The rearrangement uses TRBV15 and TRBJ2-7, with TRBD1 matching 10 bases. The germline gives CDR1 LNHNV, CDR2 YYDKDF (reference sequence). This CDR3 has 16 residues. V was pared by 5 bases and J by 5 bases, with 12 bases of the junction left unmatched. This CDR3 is CATSPRGTGEFHEQYF. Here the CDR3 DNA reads TGTGCCACCAGCCCCAGAGGGACAGGGGAATTCCACGAGCAGTACTTC. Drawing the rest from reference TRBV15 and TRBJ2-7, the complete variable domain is DAMVIQNPRYQVTQFGKPVTLSCSQTLNHNVMYWYQQKSSQAPKLLFHYYDKDFNNEADTPDNFQSRRPNTSFCFLDIRSPGLGDTAMYLCATSPRGTGEFHEQYFGPGTRLTVT.

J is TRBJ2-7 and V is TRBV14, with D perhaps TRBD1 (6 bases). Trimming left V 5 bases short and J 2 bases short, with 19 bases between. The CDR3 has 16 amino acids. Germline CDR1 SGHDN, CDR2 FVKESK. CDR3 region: CASSWGLGARTYEQYF. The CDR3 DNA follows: TGTGCCAGCAGCTGGGGTTTGGGGGCCCGAACCTACGAGCAGTACTTC.

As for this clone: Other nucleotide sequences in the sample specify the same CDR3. CDR3 sequence (DNA): TGTGCCAGCAGTTATTCGACTAGCGGTCAAGAGACCCAGTACTTC. As protein: CASSYSTSGQETQYF. The chain links TRBV6-5 to TRBJ2-5; 9 nucleotides line up with TRBD2. This CDR3 has 15 amino acids. V lost 3 bases and J lost 2; bases outside the gene matches: 4. CDR1 MNHEY and CDR2 SVGAGI come from the germline V gene.

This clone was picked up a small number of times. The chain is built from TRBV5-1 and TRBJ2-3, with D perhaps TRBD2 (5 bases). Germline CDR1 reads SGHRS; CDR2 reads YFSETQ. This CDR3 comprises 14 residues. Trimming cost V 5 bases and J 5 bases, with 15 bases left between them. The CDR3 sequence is CASRRLPEGDTQYF. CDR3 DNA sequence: TGCGCCAGCAGGCGGCTCCCCGAGGGAGATACGCAGTATTTT.

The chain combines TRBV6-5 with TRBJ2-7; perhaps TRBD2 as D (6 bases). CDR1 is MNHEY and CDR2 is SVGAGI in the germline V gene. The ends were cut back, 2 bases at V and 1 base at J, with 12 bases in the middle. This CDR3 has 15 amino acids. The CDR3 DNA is TGTGCCAGCAGTTACGGAGGGGACGGATCCTACGAGCAGTACTTC. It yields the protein CASSYGGDGSYEQYF.

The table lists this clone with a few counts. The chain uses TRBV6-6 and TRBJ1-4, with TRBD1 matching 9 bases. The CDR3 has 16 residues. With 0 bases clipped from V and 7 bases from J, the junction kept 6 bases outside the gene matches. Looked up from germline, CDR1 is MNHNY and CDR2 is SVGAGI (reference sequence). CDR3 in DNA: TGTGCCAGCAGTTACTCTCCGGGACAGGGTATTGAAAAACTGTTTTTT. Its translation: CASSYSPGQGIEKLFF.